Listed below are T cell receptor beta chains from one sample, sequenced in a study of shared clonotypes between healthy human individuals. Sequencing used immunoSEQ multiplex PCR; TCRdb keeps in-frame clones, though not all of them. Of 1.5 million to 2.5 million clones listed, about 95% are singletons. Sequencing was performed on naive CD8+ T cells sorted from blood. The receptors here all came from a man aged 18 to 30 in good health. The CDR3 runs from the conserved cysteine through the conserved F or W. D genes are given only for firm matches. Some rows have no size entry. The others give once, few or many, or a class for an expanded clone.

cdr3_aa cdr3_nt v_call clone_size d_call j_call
CASSLWEGEAFF TGTGCCAGCAGCTTATGGGAAGGTGAAGCTTTCTTT TRBV7-9 NA NA TRBJ1-1
CASRIQRGGGYEQYF TGTGCCAGCAGAATACAGCGGGGGGGCGGGTACGAGCAGTACTTC TRBV28 NA TRBD2 TRBJ2-7
CASGILKQGLGNYGYTF TGTGCCAGCGGCATCCTTAAGCAGGGGCTTGGCAACTATGGCTACACCTTC TRBV27 once NA TRBJ1-2
CASSLGLGNQPQHF TGTGCCAGCAGTCTAGGGCTGGGAAATCAGCCCCAGCATTTT TRBV28 NA NA TRBJ1-5
CASSLDLTYEQYF TGTGCCAGCAGCTTAGATCTTACCTACGAGCAGTACTTC TRBV7-9 NA NA TRBJ2-7
CASTPSGLGYTF TGTGCCAGCACCCCCTCCGGGCTAGGCTACACCTTC TRBV13 NA NA TRBJ1-2
CASRVGRLVFF TGTGCCAGCAGGGTCGGGAGGCTGGTGTTCTTC TRBV6-5 NA TRBD2 TRBJ2-1
CAWSAPQGWKYEQYF TGTGCCTGGAGTGCTCCACAAGGGTGGAAGTACGAGCAGTACTTC TRBV30 NA NA TRBJ2-7
CASSDPSQDLHF TGTGCCAGCAGTGACCCATCCCAGGATCTCCACTTT TRBV2 NA NA TRBJ1-6
CASSYAGTGIFYGYTF TGTGCCAGCAGTTATGCCGGGACAGGGATATTCTATGGCTACACCTTC TRBV7-9 NA TRBD1 TRBJ1-2
CASSDRDSTDTQYF TGTGCCAGCAGTGATCGGGACAGCACAGATACGCAGTATTTT TRBV6-4 NA NA TRBJ2-3
CASSEMWGGTDTQYF TGTGCCAGCAGTGAAATGTGGGGGGGCACAGATACGCAGTATTTT TRBV6-1 NA NA TRBJ2-3
CATLTSEATGELFF TGTGCCACCCTGACTAGCGAGGCCACCGGGGAGCTGTTTTTT TRBV6-5 NA TRBD2 TRBJ2-2
CASRGQANYGYTF TGTGCCAGCAGGGGACAGGCGAACTATGGCTACACCTTC TRBV28 NA TRBD1 TRBJ1-2
CAYLAGGEQFF TGTGCCTACCTAGCGGGTGGTGAGCAGTTCTTC TRBV30 NA TRBD2 TRBJ2-1
CASSELGDTEAFF TGCGCCAGCAGTGAGCTTGGGGACACTGAAGCTTTCTTT TRBV10-1 NA NA TRBJ1-1
CASSAGTGDYEQYF TGTGCCAGCAGCGCCGGAACAGGGGATTACGAGCAGTACTTC TRBV9 NA TRBD1 TRBJ2-7
CASSLDGEQYF TGTGCCAGCAGCTTAGACGGCGAGCAGTACTTC TRBV7-6 NA NA TRBJ2-7
CASSISGPEAFF TGTGCCAGTAGTATATCGGGCCCGGAAGCTTTCTTT TRBV19 NA NA TRBJ1-1
CASSWGTVKAMETQYF TGTGCCAGCAGCTGGGGGACAGTTAAAGCCATGGAGACCCAGTACTTC TRBV5-5 NA TRBD1 TRBJ2-5
CASSPWGPNQPQHF TGTGCCAGCAGCCCATGGGGGCCCAATCAGCCCCAGCATTTT TRBV5-6 NA NA TRBJ1-5
CAISESGDNQPQHF TGTGCCATCAGTGAGTCAGGGGATAATCAGCCCCAGCATTTT TRBV10-3 NA NA TRBJ1-5
CASSWGQWYEQYF TGTGCCAGCAGCTGGGGACAGTGGTACGAGCAGTACTTC TRBV7-2 NA TRBD1 TRBJ2-7
CASSQELGRGDEQYF TGCGCCAGCAGCCAAGAACTAGGGAGGGGCGACGAGCAGTACTTC TRBV4-1 NA TRBD2 TRBJ2-7
CASSPPGPLAKNIQYF TGTGCCAGCTCACCACCGGGTCCGCTAGCCAAAAACATTCAGTACTTC TRBV18 NA NA TRBJ2-4
CASSSDRDRGSYEQYF TGTGCCAGCAGCTCGGACCGGGACAGGGGGTCCTACGAGCAGTACTTC TRBV7-6 NA TRBD1 TRBJ2-7
CASSPTTGLGQPQHF TGTGCCAGCAGTCCCACCACGGGGTTGGGTCAGCCCCAGCATTTT TRBV27 NA NA TRBJ1-5
CASSLTGQARREQYF TGTGCCAGCAGCCTAACGGGACAGGCCCGACGCGAGCAGTACTTC TRBV13 NA TRBD1 TRBJ2-7
CASSLHRAYEQYF TGTGCCAGCAGTTTACACAGGGCCTACGAGCAGTACTTC TRBV27 NA NA TRBJ2-7
CASSVEGGGTNDNEQFF TGTGCCAGCAGCGTAGAAGGGGGAGGCACCAATGACAATGAGCAGTTCTTC TRBV9 NA NA TRBJ2-1
CASSDAGGYNEQFF TGTGCCAGCAGTGACGCAGGGGGCTACAATGAGCAGTTCTTC TRBV2 NA TRBD1 TRBJ2-1
CASSIAFQGRGGELFF TGTGCCAGTAGTATAGCTTTCCAGGGACGTGGCGGGGAGCTGTTTTTT TRBV19 NA NA TRBJ2-2
CASTLGGSTDTQYF TGTGCCAGCACCTTAGGGGGTAGCACAGATACGCAGTATTTT TRBV27 NA NA TRBJ2-3
CASGRRGPYEQYF TGTGCCAGCGGACGAAGGGGGCCGTACGAGCAGTACTTC TRBV28 NA TRBD1 TRBJ2-7
CASSLTSGIGNTQYF TGTGCCAGCAGTTTGACTAGCGGGATTGGAAATACGCAGTATTTT TRBV27 NA TRBD2 TRBJ2-3
CASSATGGTEAFF TGTGCCAGTAGCGCTACAGGGGGCACTGAAGCTTTCTTT TRBV19 NA TRBD1 TRBJ1-1
CASRDLADTYEQYF TGTGCCAGCAGAGACCTGGCAGATACCTACGAGCAGTACTTC TRBV6-1 once NA TRBJ2-7
CASSYGAGTGELFF TGTGCCAGCAGTTACGGAGCGGGAACCGGGGAGCTGTTTTTT TRBV6-5 once TRBD2 TRBJ2-2
CASSEAHSWNYGYTF TGTGCCAGCAGTGAAGCGCACTCCTGGAACTATGGCTACACCTTC TRBV2 NA NA TRBJ1-2
CASSFRGLGAPGEKLFF TGTGCCAGCAGTTTCCGTGGTCTGGGGGCCCCCGGAGAAAAACTGTTTTTT TRBV28 once NA TRBJ1-4
CASDQDYEQYF TGTGCCTCTGACCAGGACTACGAGCAGTACTTC TRBV30 NA NA TRBJ2-7
CASSQEFGTANYEQYF TGCGCCAGCAGCCAAGAATTCGGGACAGCTAACTACGAGCAGTACTTC TRBV4-1 NA TRBD1 TRBJ2-7